This TCR beta chain emerged from a study of early T cells in non-severe SARS-CoV-2 infection (dated by TCRdb to about 2021). Concerning the study at large: Because TCR sequencing relied on bulk RNA taken from unsorted whole blood, pairing of alpha and beta chains was not possible. Broad study findings and their caveats: VDJdb matching was skewed toward anti-spike CD8 responses, so virus-specific expansions were likely underestimated and private and CD4 specificities were missed.

V is reduced by 0 bases and J by 2 bases, leaving a spacing of 6 bases between them. The CDR3 contains 14 residues, cysteine and phenylalanine counted. Just CDR3 DNA is preserved here, 42 bases in frame from base 1. CDR1 SGHKS and CDR2 YYEKEE are derived from the germline V gene (reference sequence). There are many counts of this clonotype. Its recognized antigen is unknown. Base qualities are not recorded, but no much larger clone differs from it by a single base. Library preparation employed 5' RACE. The instrument was a NextSeq 500. The TCR library protocol attached unique molecular identifiers to individual cDNA molecules to correct for sequencing error and PCR bias. Both TCR alpha and beta chains were sequenced, and tight co-correlation was observed between alpha and beta sequence abundances in each sample. The original pipeline was this. Decombinator V4 was used to annotate the V gene, J gene and CDR3 of the TCR sequences. TCRs were defined as expanded if a significant change between any two time points was detected under a Poisson model with p below 0.0001. TCR abundances were normalised to the total number of TCRs sequenced per sample and were expressed as counts per million. MAIT TCRs were defined by TRAV1-2 paired with TRAJ12, TRAJ20 or TRAJ33, and iNKT TCRs by TRAV10 paired with TRAJ18. VDJdb, accessed 1 November 2021, was searched for CMV, EBV and SARS-CoV-2 annotated TCRs, with TCRs annotated for multiple antigens excluded. TCRdb's own reprocessing of the public reads used fastp at Q25 and MiXCR and kept productive beta chains. Identical CDR3 protein sequences are pooled into one entry, listed with their most common genes and DNA. The V and J calls shown here were made by TCRdb, not taken from the authors' results. The sample profile shows approximately 27,000 distinct CDR3 sequences; roughly a tenth of them were found once. The ten most abundant clones make up roughly an eighth of the sample.

This was a case-control study nested in a cohort of healthcare workers in London, UK, who had nasopharyngeal swab PCR tests and blood samples taken every week. Healthcare workers were enrolled in the week of the UK lockdown, from 23 to 31 March 2020, and were followed every week for up to roughly 15 weeks. The chain links TRBV5-5 with TRBJ1-3; no D gene call is confident. The source is an adult who was a healthcare worker with PCR-confirmed SARS-CoV-2 infection or an uninfected control (not recorded which). The sequencing sample was made of whole blood. DNA sequence: TGTGCCAGCAGCTTGGGAGTGACTGGAAACACCATATATTTT. Its translation reads: CASSLGVTGNTIYF.